The following is a TCR beta chain sequence with its context. As processed by the authors: The authors estimated nucleated cell counts from reference gene primer amplification. This table comes from immunoSEQ multiplex PCR, and its TCRdb copy is limited to in-frame clones, with some not included. V and J calls and clone size are as listed in that table; D and trimming were resolved from the DNA. Of just under 35,000 clones detected, 85% to 95% appear once; the ten largest clones hold 30% to 45%. Germline-derived CDR1 and CDR2 are MRHNA and SNTAGT. The CDR3 spans 14 residues. The ends lost 6 bases at V and 6 bases at J; junction bases unmatched: 6. These data originate in a study of blood T cell repertoires in COVID-19. Study context: The United States, Italy and Spain were the sources of the acute and convalescent COVID-19 samples. T cells, B-cell-depleted T cells, or PBMCs supplied cDNA or gDNA.

This TCR came from a man in his 60s with active or convalescent COVID-19. The sequenced sample consisted of peripheral blood. The V gene is TRBV6-4, the J gene TRBJ2-2, with 8 bases that match TRBD2. CDR3 in amino acids: CASRPRGAAGELFF. Here the CDR3 DNA reads TGTGCCAGCAGGCCGCGGGGGGCCGCCGGGGAGCTGTTTTTT.